This TCR beta chain was profiled in a study of T cells after yellow fever vaccination (dated by TCRdb to the late 2010s). With regard to the full study: Libraries from fractions with low cell numbers were prepared with the SMART-Seq v4 Ultra Low Input RNA kit. To follow T-cell clones before and after both primary and booster YFV17D yellow fever vaccination, bulk TCR alpha and beta repertoires underwent longitudinal sequencing. Two healthy male donors, one aged 18 to 30 and one aged 30 to 40 years, were included in the cohort. Bulk PBMC replicates and cell subsets were isolated from blood drawn at multiple timepoints before and after both primary and secondary immunization.

The sample's treatment or condition, from its label and the paper: live attenuated yellow fever vaccine strain. PBMCs were isolated from peripheral blood using a standard Ficoll-Paque protocol. CD4 and CD8 T-cell fractions were isolated with Dynabeads CD4 and CD8 positive selection kits. TriZol was used to extract RNA from bulk PBMCs, CD4 and CD8 fractions, and dextramer-positive and dextramer-negative fractions. The CDR3 covers 13 residues, taking in both the cysteine and the phenylalanine. Only the CDR3 region is kept as DNA, spanning 39 bases read in frame from base 1. CDR1 and CDR2 are read off the germline V gene (reference sequence) as SEHNR and FQNEAQ. A distance of 13 bases separates the germline ends of V and J, which lose 8 bases and 2 bases respectively. In regard to this clonotype: The antigen it recognizes is unknown. Base quality data are lacking; no much larger clone is found one base away.

What the work shows at the level of the full study, not this receptor alone: Only a couple of donors were included in the study, so the extent to which the findings can be generalized is limited. Computational filtering was needed because FACS-sorted repertoires could contain abundant contaminating clonotypes from the bulk population. After the booster, most of the clones that had expanded following primary vaccination were detected again (almost 98% of CD4 and around nine tenths of CD8), which suggests that memory was broadly maintained. A small fraction of clonotypes appeared in both the CD4 and CD8 compartments, likely as a result of convergent recombination. The secondary T-cell response was found to be weaker but faster than the primary response, with a peak reached on day 5 rather than on day 15.

TCRdb records Illumina NovaSeq 6000 as the sequencer. TCR cDNA was synthesized by 5'RACE template switching, through which a universal primer site and unique molecular identifiers were introduced. cDNA synthesis was primed from both the TCR alpha and TCR beta constant segments. Two PCR steps were used to amplify libraries, with sample barcodes and sequencing adapters being added in the second step. Sequencing of the libraries was done on either Illumina HiSeq 2500 (2x100 bp) or NovaSeq (2x150 bp). The authors' pipeline ran thus. Demultiplexing of reads and collapsing into UMI consensus sequences were performed with MIGEC, and V(D)J alignment was carried out with MiXCR. Using edgeR on replicate PBMC samples, clonotypes were called vaccine-responding if FDR was below 0.01 and the log2 fold change was above 5 up to day 15. CD4 or CD8 identity was assigned to each bulk clonotype according to whether the clonotype was present at higher abundance in the sequenced CD4 repertoire or the sequenced CD8 repertoire. The public reads were reprocessed in TCRdb via fastp at Q25 and MiXCR, keeping in-frame beta chains. CDR3 protein sequences are deduplicated, and each keeps its most common genes and DNA. The V and J calls reflect TCRdb's pipeline rather than the authors' work. Present in this sample are 150,000 to 200,000 distinct CDR3 sequences, around 9.3% of which were seen just once. The top ten constitute roughly a third of the sample.

Specimen: CD8+ T cells sorted from PBMCs, collected 45 days after the yellow fever booster vaccination. The chain is made from TRBV7-9 and TRBJ2-7, with the D call perhaps TRBD1 or TRBD2, each one matching 5 bases. This receptor was taken from a man aged 18-30 years who received the YFV17D yellow fever vaccine. In nucleotide form, the sequence is TGTGCCAGCGCGTTTGGGGGAGCCTACGAGCAGTACTTC. Translated, this is CASAFGGAYEQYF.